The clone carrying this TCR beta chain was seen a single time. Individuals having autoimmune disease history or systemic immunosuppression were not enrolled. The data stem from a study of OX40 agonist ivuxolimab in advanced cancers. The germline V gene has CDR1 SNHLY and CDR2 FYNNEI. This CDR3 region has 8 residues. Between the trimmed V and J ends, which lost 5 bases and 12 bases, there was a span of 2 bases. Sequenced by immunoSEQ multiplex PCR; TCRdb stores in-frame clones only, minus some. The top ten clones hold about 8.5% of a sample with about 86,000 clones, about 89% of them seen once. This clonotype was obtained from an adult with an advanced solid tumor such as melanoma, head and neck, liver or kidney cancer. The chain carries TRBV2 and TRBJ2-1; no clear D. The source material was CD4+ or CD8+ T cells sorted from blood, sampled in a trial of the OX40 agonist ivuxolimab. CDR3: CASSLQFF. DNA of the CDR3: TGTGCCAGCAGTCTGCAGTTCTTC.